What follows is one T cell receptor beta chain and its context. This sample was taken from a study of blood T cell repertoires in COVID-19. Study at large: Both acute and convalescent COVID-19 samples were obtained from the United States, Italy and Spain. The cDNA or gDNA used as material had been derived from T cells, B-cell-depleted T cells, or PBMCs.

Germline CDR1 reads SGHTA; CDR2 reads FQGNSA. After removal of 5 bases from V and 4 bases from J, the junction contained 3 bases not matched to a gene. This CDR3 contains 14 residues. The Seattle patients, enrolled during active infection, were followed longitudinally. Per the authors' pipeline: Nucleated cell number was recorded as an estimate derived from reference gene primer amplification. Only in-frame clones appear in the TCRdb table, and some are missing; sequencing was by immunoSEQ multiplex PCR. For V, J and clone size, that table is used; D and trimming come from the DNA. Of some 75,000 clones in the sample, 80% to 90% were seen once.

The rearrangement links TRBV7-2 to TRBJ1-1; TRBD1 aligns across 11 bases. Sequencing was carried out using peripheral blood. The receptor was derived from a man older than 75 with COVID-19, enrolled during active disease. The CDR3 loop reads CASSQGTGGTEAFF. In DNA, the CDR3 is TGTGCCAGCAGCCAAGGGACAGGGGGCACTGAAGCTTTCTTT.